The rows below give T cell receptor beta chains drawn from one sample of a study of shared clonotypes between healthy human individuals. The method was immunoSEQ multiplex PCR; TCRdb's version includes in-frame clones alone and lacks a portion of them. The sample consists of over 2 million clones, roughly 95% of them appearing once. Input material: naive CD8+ T cells sorted from blood. These TCRs come from a man aged 18-30 years in good health. The CDR3 runs from the conserved cysteine through the conserved F or W. The order of the fields is CDR3 DNA, CDR3 protein, D gene, J gene, clone size, V gene. The D gene is left open where the match is weak. A row's size may be missing; if present it is once, few, many or a size class.

TGTGCCAGCAGCGCAGTGATGAACACTGAAGCTTTCTTT | CASSAVMNTEAFF | NA | TRBJ1-1 | NA | TRBV13
TGTGCCAGCAGCTTCTCTAGCGGGGGCCCCAATGAGCAGTTCTTC | CASSFSSGGPNEQFF | TRBD2 | TRBJ2-1 | once | TRBV7-9
TGCAGCGTTGAAGATTTGGGCACCGGGGAGCTGTTTTTT | CSVEDLGTGELFF | NA | TRBJ2-2 | NA | TRBV29-1
TGTGCCAGCAGCTTAGCGGGGGGCGGGACTCTCTACAATGAGCAGTTCTTC | CASSLAGGGTLYNEQFF | NA | TRBJ2-1 | NA | TRBV7-9
TGTGCCAGCAGCTCCTCGTTAGCGGGAGCACCCAGCACAGATACGCAGTATTTT | CASSSSLAGAPSTDTQYF | TRBD2 | TRBJ2-3 | NA | TRBV7-9
TGTGCCAGCAGTGGGGACAGGGGAAAGTTCTTC | CASSGDRGKFF | TRBD1 | TRBJ2-1 | NA | TRBV28
TGTGCCAGCTCTTCTATCACCGGGGAGCTGTTTTTT | CASSSITGELFF | NA | TRBJ2-2 | NA | TRBV7-6
TGTGCCAGCAGTGGAAACGGACAGGGGGGCACCTACGAGCAGTACTTC | CASSGNGQGGTYEQYF | TRBD1 | TRBJ2-7 | NA | TRBV7-9
TGTGCTAGCAGCTCAGGGCATGGAGGCATTCAGTACTTC | CASSSGHGGIQYF | NA | TRBJ2-4 | NA | TRBV7-7
TGTGCCAGCAGCTCGTTGCCGGGAGAGCAGTACTTC | CASSSLPGEQYF | NA | TRBJ2-7 | few | TRBV7-9
TGTGCCAGCAGTCCCTTCCCCGGGACAGACTACGAGCAGTACTTC | CASSPFPGTDYEQYF | TRBD1 | TRBJ2-7 | NA | TRBV6-6
TGTGCCAGCAGCTTCACGTCAGACTACGAGCAGTACTTC | CASSFTSDYEQYF | NA | TRBJ2-7 | NA | TRBV5-8
TGCGCCAGCAGCCTCGGGTCCTCCTACGAGCAGTACTTC | CASSLGSSYEQYF | NA | TRBJ2-7 | NA | TRBV5-1
TGCAGCGCAACGGGGACTAGCTACAATGAGCAGTTCTTC | CSATGTSYNEQFF | TRBD2 | TRBJ2-1 | NA | TRBV29-1
TGTGCCAGCAGCCTCAGGGGCAGGACAGATACGCAGTATTTT | CASSLRGRTDTQYF | NA | TRBJ2-3 | once | TRBV5-6
TGTGCCAGCAGCGTAAACTACGAGCAGTACTTC | CASSVNYEQYF | NA | TRBJ2-7 | NA | TRBV4-2
TGTGCCAGCAGTTTTCGGTCTTTCTTGAACACTGAAGCTTTCTTT | CASSFRSFLNTEAFF | NA | TRBJ1-1 | NA | TRBV28
TGTGCCAGCAGCTCCCGGGACTTAGGCACAGATACGCAGTATTTT | CASSSRDLGTDTQYF | NA | TRBJ2-3 | once | TRBV13
TGTGCCAGCAGTTTAAGGGGACTCGAAGAGACCCAGTACTTC | CASSLRGLEETQYF | NA | TRBJ2-5 | once | TRBV27
TGTGCCAGCAGCCCAACGGGGGGGGCGGGCACAGATACGCAGTATTTT | CASSPTGGAGTDTQYF | TRBD2 | TRBJ2-3 | NA | TRBV27
TGTGCCAGCAGCCTAGCCGGGACTAGCGGATACGAGCAGTACTTC | CASSLAGTSGYEQYF | TRBD2 | TRBJ2-7 | NA | TRBV9
TGTGCCAGCTCACCAGAGCCAGGGGCGACCTACGAGCAGTACTTC | CASSPEPGATYEQYF | NA | TRBJ2-7 | NA | TRBV18
TGTGCCAGCAGCCACCCAGGGACAGGCTCTGGAAACACCATATATTTT | CASSHPGTGSGNTIYF | TRBD1 | TRBJ1-3 | NA | TRBV7-6
TGTGCCAGCAGCACATCTCGTAGCACGTACAATGAGCAGTTCTTC | CASSTSRSTYNEQFF | NA | TRBJ2-1 | NA | TRBV9
TGTGCCAGCAGTGAATTGGCAGGGGCTGAAGCTTTCTTT | CASSELAGAEAFF | NA | TRBJ1-1 | NA | TRBV25-1
TGTGCCACCAGCCCCCGAGGGAGCATGAACACTGAAGCTTTCTTT | CATSPRGSMNTEAFF | NA | TRBJ1-1 | NA | TRBV15
TGTGCCAGCAGCCTAGTGGGACAGGGGGGCACCGGGGAGCTGTTTTTT | CASSLVGQGGTGELFF | TRBD1 | TRBJ2-2 | NA | TRBV28
TGTGCCAGCAGTCCAGGGACTAGCGGAGCCAAAAACATTCAGTACTTC | CASSPGTSGAKNIQYF | TRBD2 | TRBJ2-4 | NA | TRBV27
TGTGCCAGCAGCTTAGGGACAGAGCAGTTCTTC | CASSLGTEQFF | NA | TRBJ2-1 | NA | TRBV5-4
TGTGCCAGCAGCTTAGGAAGGATGGGGGACACTGAAGCTTTCTTT | CASSLGRMGDTEAFF | NA | TRBJ1-1 | NA | TRBV7-2
TGTGCCAGCGGTTGGGATGGCTCTAAGCAGTACTTC | CASGWDGSKQYF | NA | TRBJ2-7 | NA | TRBV27
TGTGCCAGCAGCCACGGGGTCTACATGAACACTGAAGCTTTCTTT | CASSHGVYMNTEAFF | NA | TRBJ1-1 | NA | TRBV7-2
TGTGCCAGCAGTTACGGGGAAACCTACGAGCAGTACTTC | CASSYGETYEQYF | NA | TRBJ2-7 | NA | TRBV6-5
TGTGCCAGTAGTATAACAGGATACTCTGGAAACACCATATATTTT | CASSITGYSGNTIYF | NA | TRBJ1-3 | once | TRBV19
TGTGCCAGCAGCTTGGGGACCAGAGGGTTGTTTTATGAGCAGTTCTTC | CASSLGTRGLFYEQFF | NA | TRBJ2-1 | NA | TRBV7-2
TGTGCCAGCAGCGTAGTGGGGAGCCGATACAATGAGCAGTTCTTC | CASSVVGSRYNEQFF | NA | TRBJ2-1 | NA | TRBV9
TGCGCCAGCAGCCAAGAGCCGGCGGCTAATGAAAAACTGTTTTTT | CASSQEPAANEKLFF | NA | TRBJ1-4 | once | TRBV4-1
TGTGCTAGTGGTTTGGCTGCCGGGACTAGTTTAATGTATGAGCAGTTCTTC | CASGLAAGTSLMYEQFF | TRBD2 | TRBJ2-1 | NA | TRBV12-5
TGTGCCAGCAGTTTATGGGGGGGGCAGGGGGAGACCCAGTACTTC | CASSLWGGQGETQYF | NA | TRBJ2-5 | NA | TRBV27
TGTGCCAGCAGCTATTACCGGGACAATCAAGAGACCCAGTACTTC | CASSYYRDNQETQYF | NA | TRBJ2-5 | NA | TRBV11-2
TGTGCCAGCAGTTACTCGGGCGGACAGATCTACGAGCAGTACTTC | CASSYSGGQIYEQYF | NA | TRBJ2-7 | NA | TRBV6-5
TGCGCCAGCAGCTTGTCGGGGTTGGATGGCTACACCTTC | CASSLSGLDGYTF | NA | TRBJ1-2 | NA | TRBV5-1
TGTGCCAGTATCGGAGGAAACACCATATATTTT | CASIGGNTIYF | NA | TRBJ1-3 | NA | TRBV19
TGTGCCAGTAGTATTTCCCAGTCCTACGAGCAGTACTTC | CASSISQSYEQYF | NA | TRBJ2-7 | NA | TRBV19
TGTGCCAGTAGTATAGAGAGACGGCACCCAGATTCACCCCTCCACTTT | CASSIERRHPDSPLHF | NA | TRBJ1-6 | NA | TRBV19
TGTGCCAGCAGCTCGCCGGGTGTAGATACGCAGTATTTT | CASSSPGVDTQYF | NA | TRBJ2-3 | NA | TRBV7-9